Following are 7 T cell receptor beta chains from one sample sequenced in a study of molecular identifiers for immune sequencing clone quantification. TCRdb re-analysed the PCR reads in MiXCR, keeping a single row per CDR3 protein. The profile shows about 640,000 distinct CDR3 sequences, 15% to 20% of them singletons. Sample: naive CD8+ T cells from blood, with Jurkat cell RNA spiked in. Described subset: FACS-sorted CD8+CD4-CCR7+CD45RA+ naive T cells. The source is a human donor in good health. Some libraries in this study had Jurkat cell RNA spiked in.

At least ten counts were recorded for this clonotype. The gene calls are TRBV12-3 or TRBV12-4 and TRBJ1-2; perhaps TRBD1 as D (6 bases). The CDR3 length is 14 residues. The germline V and J ends were trimmed by 3 bases and 4 bases, with 12 bases remaining between them. In nucleotides, the CDR3 is TGTGCCAGCAGTTTGGGGGCCGGTGGCTATGGCTACACCTTC. As protein: CASSLGAGGYGYTF.

This clonotype was seen many times. V usage is TRBV12-3 or TRBV12-4 and J usage is TRBJ2-7, with 7 bases identical to TRBD1. Germline trimming cut 0 bases from V and 7 bases from J; bases unmatched to any gene: 9. This CDR3 is 15 amino acids long. This chain's CDR3 is CASSLATGTVREQYF. The CDR3, as DNA: TGTGCCAGCAGTTTAGCCACAGGGACAGTAAGGGAGCAGTACTTC.

This clonotype was observed at least ten times. The J gene is TRBJ2-1, the V gene TRBV7-6; TRBD1 matches at 10 bases. The V gene end was trimmed by 5 bases and the J gene end by 8 bases; junction bases not matched to a gene: 15. The CDR3 extends over 17 amino acids. From germline, CDR1 is SGHVS and CDR2 FNYEAQ. The CDR3 reads CASSPTVDRGLRYEQFF. The CDR3 nucleotides are TGTGCCAGCAGCCCGACCGTTGACAGGGGGCTTCGGTATGAGCAGTTCTTC.

This clonotype turned up a few times. CDR3 loop: CASSRPSGVGTDTQYF. The CDR3 DNA reads TGTGCCAGCAGCCGTCCTAGCGGTGTGGGCACAGATACGCAGTATTTT. J is TRBJ2-3 and V is TRBV3-1; TRBD2 matches at 7 bases. Germline assignment: CDR1 LGHDT and CDR2 YNNKEL (reference sequence). Trimming cost V 4 bases and J 1 base; bases outside gene matches: 8. The CDR3 is 16 amino acids.

The chain has TRBV21-1 and TRBJ2-7; the table names TRBD1, a call not compared with the DNA. TRBV21-1 is annotated as a pseudogene. This CDR3 spans 16 amino acids. The chain's CDR3 is CASSSGQGEPSYEQYF. The CDR3 DNA reads as TGTGCCAGCAGCTCGGGGCAGGGGGAGCCCTCCTACGAGCAGTACTTC.

Ten or more counts support this clonotype. This chain uses TRBV6-5 with TRBJ2-7; TRBD2 agrees at 7 bases. Germline V gene data show CDR1 as MNHEY and CDR2 as SVGAGI. V was clipped by 7 bases and J by 2 bases; unmatched bases: 5. This CDR3 region has 13 residues. DNA of the CDR3: TGTGCCAGCACGGGGGGTGCCACCTACGAGCAGTACTTC. It codes for CASTGGATYEQYF.

This clonotype occurred many times. The chain links TRBV27 to TRBJ1-6, with D maybe TRBD1 (5 bases). Germline CDR1 is MNHEY and CDR2 is SMNVEV (reference sequence). The V end lost 5 bases, the J end lost 5 bases, and 13 bases lay between the germline ends. This CDR3 is built from 15 residues. The CDR3 DNA reads TGTGCCAGCAGTCACGTGGGACCAAATAATTCACCCCTCCACTTT. This encodes CASSHVGPNNSPLHF.